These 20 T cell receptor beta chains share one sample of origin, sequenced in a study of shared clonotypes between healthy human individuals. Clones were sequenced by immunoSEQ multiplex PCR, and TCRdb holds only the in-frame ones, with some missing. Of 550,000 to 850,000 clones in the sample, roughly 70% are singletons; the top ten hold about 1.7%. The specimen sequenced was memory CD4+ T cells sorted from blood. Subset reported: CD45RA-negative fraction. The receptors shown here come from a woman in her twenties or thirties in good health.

As DNA, the CDR3 is TGTGCCTGGAGTGTTTCTATTGAAGCTTTCTTT. As protein: CAWSVSIEAFF. The chain joins TRBV30 to TRBJ1-1; D remains ambiguous. The CDR3 sequence is 11 residues long. V was trimmed by 0 bases and J by 7 bases, leaving 6 bases between them. CDR1 and CDR2 from the germline V gene are GTSNPN and SVGIG (reference sequence).

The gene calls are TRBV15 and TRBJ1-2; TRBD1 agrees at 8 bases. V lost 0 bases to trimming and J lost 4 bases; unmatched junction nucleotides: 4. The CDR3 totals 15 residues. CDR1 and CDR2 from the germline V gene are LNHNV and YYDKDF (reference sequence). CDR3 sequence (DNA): TGTGCCACCAGCAGAGATACGACAGGGGCCTATGGCTACACCTTC. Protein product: CATSRDTTGAYGYTF. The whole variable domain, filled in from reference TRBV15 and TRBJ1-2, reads DAMVIQNPRYQVTQFGKPVTLSCSQTLNHNVMYWYQQKSSQAPKLLFHYYDKDFNNEADTPDNFQSRRPNTSFCFLDIRSPGLGDTAMYLCATSRDTTGAYGYTFGSGTRLTVV.

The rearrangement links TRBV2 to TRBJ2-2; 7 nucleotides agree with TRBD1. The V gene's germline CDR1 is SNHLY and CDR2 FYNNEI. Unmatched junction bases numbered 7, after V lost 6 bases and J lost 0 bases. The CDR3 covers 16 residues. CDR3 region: CASSEQGRSNTGELFF. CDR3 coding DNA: TGTGCCAGCAGCGAACAGGGGCGATCGAACACCGGGGAGCTGTTTTTT.

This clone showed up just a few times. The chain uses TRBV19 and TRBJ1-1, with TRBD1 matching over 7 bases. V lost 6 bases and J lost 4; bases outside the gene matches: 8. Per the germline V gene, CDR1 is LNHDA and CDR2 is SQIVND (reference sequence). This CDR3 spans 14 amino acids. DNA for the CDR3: TGTGCCAGTAGCACACAGGGGATAGGCACTGAAGCTTTCTTT. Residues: CASSTQGIGTEAFF.

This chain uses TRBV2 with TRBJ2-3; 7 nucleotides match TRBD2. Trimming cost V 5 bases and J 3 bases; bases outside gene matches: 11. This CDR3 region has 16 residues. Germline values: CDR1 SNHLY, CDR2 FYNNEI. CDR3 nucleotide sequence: TGTGCCAGCAGTACCTCGACCCCGGGGGGAACAGATACGCAGTATTTT. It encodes CASSTSTPGGTDTQYF. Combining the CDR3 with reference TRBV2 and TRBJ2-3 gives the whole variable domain EPEVTQTPSHQVTQMGQEVILRCVPISNHLYFYWYRQILGQKVEFLVSFYNNEISEKSEIFDDQFSVERPDGSNFTLKIRSTKLEDSAMYFCASSTSTPGGTDTQYFGPGTRLTVL.

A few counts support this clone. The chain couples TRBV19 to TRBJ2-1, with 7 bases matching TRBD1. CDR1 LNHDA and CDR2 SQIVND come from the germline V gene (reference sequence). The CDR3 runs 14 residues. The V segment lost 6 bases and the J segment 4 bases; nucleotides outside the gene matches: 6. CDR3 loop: CASRMTGSYNEQFF. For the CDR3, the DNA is TGTGCCAGTAGGATGACAGGGAGTTACAATGAGCAGTTCTTC.

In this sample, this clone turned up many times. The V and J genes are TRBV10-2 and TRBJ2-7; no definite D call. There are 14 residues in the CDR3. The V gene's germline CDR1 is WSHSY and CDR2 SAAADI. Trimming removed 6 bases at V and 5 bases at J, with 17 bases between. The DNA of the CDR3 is TGCGCCAGCAGCTCAACAGTCGCTGGCCACGAGCAGTACTTC. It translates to CASSSTVAGHEQYF.

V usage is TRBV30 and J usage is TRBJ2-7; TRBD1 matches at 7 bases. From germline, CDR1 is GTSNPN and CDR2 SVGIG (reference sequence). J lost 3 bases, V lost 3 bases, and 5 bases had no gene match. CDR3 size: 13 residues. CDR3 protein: CAWRIQGLYEQYF. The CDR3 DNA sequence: TGTGCCTGGAGGATACAGGGGCTCTACGAGCAGTACTTC.

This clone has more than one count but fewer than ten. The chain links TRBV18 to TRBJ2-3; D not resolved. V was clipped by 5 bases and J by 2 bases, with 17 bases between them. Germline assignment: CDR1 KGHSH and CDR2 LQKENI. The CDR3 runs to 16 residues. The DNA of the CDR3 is TGTGCCAGCTCATCTATCTACAGAGGCCACACAGATACGCAGTATTTT. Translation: CASSSIYRGHTDTQYF.

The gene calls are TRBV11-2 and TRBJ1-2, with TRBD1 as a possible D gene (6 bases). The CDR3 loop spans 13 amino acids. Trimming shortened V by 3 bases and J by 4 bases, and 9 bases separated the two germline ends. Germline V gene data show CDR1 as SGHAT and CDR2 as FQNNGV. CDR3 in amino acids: CASSLPQGYGYTF. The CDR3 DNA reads TGTGCCAGCAGCTTGCCACAGGGCTATGGCTACACCTTC.

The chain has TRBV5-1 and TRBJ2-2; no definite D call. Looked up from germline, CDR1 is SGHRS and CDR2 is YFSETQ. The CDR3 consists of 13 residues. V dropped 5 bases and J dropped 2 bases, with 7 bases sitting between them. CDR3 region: CASRIGNTGELFF. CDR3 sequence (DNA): TGCGCCAGCAGAATAGGTAACACCGGGGAGCTGTTTTTT.

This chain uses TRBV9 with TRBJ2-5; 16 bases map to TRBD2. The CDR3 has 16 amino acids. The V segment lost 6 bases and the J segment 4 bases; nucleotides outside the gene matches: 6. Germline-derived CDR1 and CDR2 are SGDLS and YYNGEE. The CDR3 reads CASNLGLAGGRETQYF. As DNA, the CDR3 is TGTGCCAGCAACCTGGGACTAGCGGGAGGGCGAGAGACCCAGTACTTC.

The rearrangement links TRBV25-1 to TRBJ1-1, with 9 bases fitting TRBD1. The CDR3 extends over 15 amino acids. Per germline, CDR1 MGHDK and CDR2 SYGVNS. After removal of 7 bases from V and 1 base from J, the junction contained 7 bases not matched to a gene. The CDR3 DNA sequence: TGTGCCAGCACCGAATCGACAGGGGGGAACACTGAAGCTTTCTTT. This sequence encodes CASTESTGGNTEAFF.

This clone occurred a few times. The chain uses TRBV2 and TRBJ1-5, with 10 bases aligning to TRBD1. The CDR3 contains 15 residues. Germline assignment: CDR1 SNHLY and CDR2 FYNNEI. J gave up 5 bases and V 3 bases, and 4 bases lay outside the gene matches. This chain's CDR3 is CASSEGQGSHQPQHF. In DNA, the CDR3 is TGTGCCAGCAGTGAGGGACAGGGGAGCCATCAGCCCCAGCATTTT.

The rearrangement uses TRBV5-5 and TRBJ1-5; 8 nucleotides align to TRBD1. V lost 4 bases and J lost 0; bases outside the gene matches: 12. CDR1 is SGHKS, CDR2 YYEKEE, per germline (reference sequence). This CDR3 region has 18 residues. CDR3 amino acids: CASSRKDRVVDSNQPQHF. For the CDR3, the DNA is TGTGCCAGCAGCAGAAAGGACAGGGTGGTGGATAGCAATCAGCCCCAGCATTTT. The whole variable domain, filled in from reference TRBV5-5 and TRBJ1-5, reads DAGVTQSPTHLIKTRGQQVTLRCSPISGHKSVSWYQQVLGQGPQFIFQYYEKEERGRGNFPDRFSARQFPNYSSELNVNALLLGDSALYLCASSRKDRVVDSNQPQHFGDGTRLSIL.

The CDR3 spells CASGRGGLGYEQYF. The CDR3 DNA reads TGCGCCTCCGGGAGGGGGGGTCTAGGCTACGAGCAGTACTTC. The chain is built from TRBV5-1 and TRBJ2-7; 8 bases map to TRBD2. J gave up 3 bases and V 10 bases, and 12 bases lay outside the gene matches. CDR3 size: 14 residues. The germline CDR1 and CDR2 sequences are SGHRS and YFSETQ.

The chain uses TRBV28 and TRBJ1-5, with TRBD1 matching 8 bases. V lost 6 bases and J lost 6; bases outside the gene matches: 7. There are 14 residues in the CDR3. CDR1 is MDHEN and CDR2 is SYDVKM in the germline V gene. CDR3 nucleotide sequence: TGTGCCAGCAGACCAGGGGGCTCGAGTCAGCCCCAGCATTTT. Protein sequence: CASRPGGSSQPQHF.

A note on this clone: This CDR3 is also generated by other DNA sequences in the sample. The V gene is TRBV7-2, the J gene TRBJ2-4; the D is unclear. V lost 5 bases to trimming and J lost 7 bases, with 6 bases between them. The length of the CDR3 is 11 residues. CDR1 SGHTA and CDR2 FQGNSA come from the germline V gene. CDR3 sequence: CASSPRNIQYF. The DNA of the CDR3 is TGTGCCAGCAGCCCACGGAACATTCAGTACTTC.

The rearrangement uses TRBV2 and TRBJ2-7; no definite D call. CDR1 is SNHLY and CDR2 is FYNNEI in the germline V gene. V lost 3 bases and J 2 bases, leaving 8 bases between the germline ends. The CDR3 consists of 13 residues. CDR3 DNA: TGTGCCAGCAGTGAGCCCGGAGCCTACGAGCAGTACTTC. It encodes CASSEPGAYEQYF. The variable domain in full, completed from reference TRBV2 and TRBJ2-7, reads EPEVTQTPSHQVTQMGQEVILRCVPISNHLYFYWYRQILGQKVEFLVSFYNNEISEKSEIFDDQFSVERPDGSNFTLKIRSTKLEDSAMYFCASSEPGAYEQYFGPGTRLTVT.

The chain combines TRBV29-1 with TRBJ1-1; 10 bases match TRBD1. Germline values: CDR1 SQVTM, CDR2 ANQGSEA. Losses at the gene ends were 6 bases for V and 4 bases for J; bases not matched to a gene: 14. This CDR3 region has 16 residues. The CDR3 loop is CSVLDRGRNTPTEAFF. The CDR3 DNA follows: TGCAGCGTGCTCGACAGGGGGCGCAATACCCCCACTGAAGCTTTCTTT.